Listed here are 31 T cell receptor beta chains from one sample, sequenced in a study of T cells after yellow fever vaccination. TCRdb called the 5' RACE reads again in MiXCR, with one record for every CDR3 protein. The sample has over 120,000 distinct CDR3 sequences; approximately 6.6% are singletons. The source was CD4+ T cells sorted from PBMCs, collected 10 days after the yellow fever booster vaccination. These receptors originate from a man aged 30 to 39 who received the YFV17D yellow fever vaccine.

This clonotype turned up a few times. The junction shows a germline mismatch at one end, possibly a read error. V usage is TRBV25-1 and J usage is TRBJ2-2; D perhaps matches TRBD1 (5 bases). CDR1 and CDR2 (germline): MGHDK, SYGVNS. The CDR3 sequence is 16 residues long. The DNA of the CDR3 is TGTGCCAGCACTGAAACGAGGACAATGAACACCGGGGAGCTGTTTTTT. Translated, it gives CASTETRTMNTGELFF.

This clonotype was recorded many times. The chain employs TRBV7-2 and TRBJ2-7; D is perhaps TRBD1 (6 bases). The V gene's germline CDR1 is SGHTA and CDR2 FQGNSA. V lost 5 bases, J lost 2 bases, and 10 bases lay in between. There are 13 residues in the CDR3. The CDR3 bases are TGTGCCAGCAGCCTGACAGGCACCTACGAGCAGTACTTC. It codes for CASSLTGTYEQYF.

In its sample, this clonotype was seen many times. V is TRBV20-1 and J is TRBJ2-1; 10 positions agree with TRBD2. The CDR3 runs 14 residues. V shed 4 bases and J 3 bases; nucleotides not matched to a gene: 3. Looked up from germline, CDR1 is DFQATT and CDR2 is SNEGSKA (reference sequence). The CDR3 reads CSATTSGIYNEQFF. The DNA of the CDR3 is TGCAGTGCTACTACTAGCGGGATCTACAATGAGCAGTTCTTC.

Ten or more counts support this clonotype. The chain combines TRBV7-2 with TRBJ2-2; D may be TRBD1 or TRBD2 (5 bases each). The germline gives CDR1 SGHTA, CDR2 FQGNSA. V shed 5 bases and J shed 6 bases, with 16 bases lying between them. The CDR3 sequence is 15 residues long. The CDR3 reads CASSSRGVESGELFF. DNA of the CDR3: TGTGCCAGCAGCAGCAGAGGGGTGGAGTCCGGGGAGCTGTTTTTT.

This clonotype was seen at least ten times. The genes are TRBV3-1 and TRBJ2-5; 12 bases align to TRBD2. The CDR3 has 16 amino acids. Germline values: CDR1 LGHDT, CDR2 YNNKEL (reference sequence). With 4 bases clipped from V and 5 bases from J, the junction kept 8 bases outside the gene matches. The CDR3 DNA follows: TGTGCCAGCAGCCTCCTGCGGCTAGCGGGAGGGGAGACCCAGTACTTC. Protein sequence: CASSLLRLAGGETQYF.

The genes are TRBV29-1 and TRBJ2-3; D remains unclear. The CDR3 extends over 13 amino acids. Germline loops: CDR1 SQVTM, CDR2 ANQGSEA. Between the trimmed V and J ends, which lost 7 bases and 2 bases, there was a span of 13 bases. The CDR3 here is CSAVVLYTDTQYF. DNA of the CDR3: TGCAGCGCGGTAGTACTTTACACAGATACGCAGTATTTT.

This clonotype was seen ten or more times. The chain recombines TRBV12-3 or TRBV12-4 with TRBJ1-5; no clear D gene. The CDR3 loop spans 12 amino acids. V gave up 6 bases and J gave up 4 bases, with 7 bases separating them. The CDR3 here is CASSPNNQPQHF. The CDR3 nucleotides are TGTGCCAGCAGCCCGAATAATCAGCCCCAGCATTTT.

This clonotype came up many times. The chain's CDR3 is CASFLREAGGRQFF. CDR3 coding DNA: TGCGCCAGCTTCCTCAGAGAAGCGGGAGGGCGGCAGTTCTTC. The rearrangement joins TRBV5-1 to TRBJ2-1, with 10 bases fitting TRBD2. J was trimmed by 12 bases and V by 7 bases; bases with no gene match: 13. The CDR3 covers 14 residues. Germline V gene lookup returns CDR1 SGHRS and CDR2 YFSETQ.

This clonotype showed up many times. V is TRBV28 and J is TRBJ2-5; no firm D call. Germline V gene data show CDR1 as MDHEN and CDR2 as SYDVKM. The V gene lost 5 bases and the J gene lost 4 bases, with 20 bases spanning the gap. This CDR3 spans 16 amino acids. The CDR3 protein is CASSPMTDPFGETQYF. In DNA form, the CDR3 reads TGTGCCAGCAGTCCAATGACGGATCCCTTCGGAGAGACCCAGTACTTC.

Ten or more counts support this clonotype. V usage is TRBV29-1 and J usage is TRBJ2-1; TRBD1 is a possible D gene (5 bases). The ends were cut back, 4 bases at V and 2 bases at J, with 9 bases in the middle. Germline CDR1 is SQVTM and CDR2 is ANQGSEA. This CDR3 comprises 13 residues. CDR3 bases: TGCAGCGTTGTGGGGCGGACCTACAATGAGCAGTTCTTC. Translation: CSVVGRTYNEQFF.

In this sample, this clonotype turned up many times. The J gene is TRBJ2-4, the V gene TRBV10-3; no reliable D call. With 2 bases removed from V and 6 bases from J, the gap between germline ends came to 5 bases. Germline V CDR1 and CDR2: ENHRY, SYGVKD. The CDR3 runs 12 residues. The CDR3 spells CAISEARNIQYF. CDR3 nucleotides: TGTGCCATCAGTGAGGCGAGAAACATTCAGTACTTC.

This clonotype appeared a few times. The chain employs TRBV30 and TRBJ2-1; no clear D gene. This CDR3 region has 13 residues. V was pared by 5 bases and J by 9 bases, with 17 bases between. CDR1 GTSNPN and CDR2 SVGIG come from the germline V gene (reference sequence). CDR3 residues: CAWASKGLGEQFF. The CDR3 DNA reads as TGTGCCTGGGCATCGAAAGGGCTCGGTGAGCAGTTCTTC.

In DNA, the CDR3 is TGTGCCAGCAGCTCCGGGACAAATAAGGAAAAACTGTTTTTT. Protein product: CASSSGTNKEKLFF. The rearrangement links TRBV12-3 or TRBV12-4 to TRBJ1-4; maybe TRBD1 (6 bases). CDR3 size: 14 residues. The V gene lost 6 bases and the J gene lost 8 bases, with 16 bases spanning the gap.

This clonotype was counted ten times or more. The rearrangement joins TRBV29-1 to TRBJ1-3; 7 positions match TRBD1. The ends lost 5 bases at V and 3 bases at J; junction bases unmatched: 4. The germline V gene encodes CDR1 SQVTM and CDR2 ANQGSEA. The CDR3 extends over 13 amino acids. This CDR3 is CSVRQGGGNTIYF. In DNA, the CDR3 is TGCAGCGTTCGACAGGGCGGTGGAAACACCATATATTTT.

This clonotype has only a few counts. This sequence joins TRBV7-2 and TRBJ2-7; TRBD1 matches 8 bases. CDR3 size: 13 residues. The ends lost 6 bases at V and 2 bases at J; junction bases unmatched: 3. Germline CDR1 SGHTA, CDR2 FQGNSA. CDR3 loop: CASRQGAPYEQYF. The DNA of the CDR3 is TGTGCCAGCAGGCAGGGGGCCCCCTACGAGCAGTACTTC.

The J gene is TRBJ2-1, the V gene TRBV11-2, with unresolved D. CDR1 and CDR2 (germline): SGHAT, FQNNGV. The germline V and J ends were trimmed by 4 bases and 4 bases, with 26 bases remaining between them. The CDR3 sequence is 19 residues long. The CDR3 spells CASSSITLGEAKNYNEQFF. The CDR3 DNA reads TGTGCCAGCAGCTCTATAACCCTTGGAGAAGCCAAGAATTACAATGAGCAGTTCTTC.

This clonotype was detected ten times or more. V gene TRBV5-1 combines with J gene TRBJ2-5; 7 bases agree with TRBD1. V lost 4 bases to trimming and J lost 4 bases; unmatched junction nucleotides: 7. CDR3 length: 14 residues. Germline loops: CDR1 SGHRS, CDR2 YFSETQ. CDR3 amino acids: CASSGGQKGETQYF. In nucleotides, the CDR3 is TGCGCCAGCAGCGGGGGACAGAAAGGAGAGACCCAGTACTTC.

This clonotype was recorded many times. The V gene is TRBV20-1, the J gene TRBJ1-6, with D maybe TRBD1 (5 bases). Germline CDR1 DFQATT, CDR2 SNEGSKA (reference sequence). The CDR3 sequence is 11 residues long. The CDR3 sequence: CTPRQTESLHF. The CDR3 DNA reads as TGCACCCCCAGACAGACGGAATCCCTCCACTTT.

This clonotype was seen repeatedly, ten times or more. CDR3 sequence reads: CASSLLAGETQYF. The CDR3 DNA reads TGTGCCAGCAGCTTACTAGCCGGGGAGACCCAGTACTTC. The chain combines TRBV7-9 with TRBJ2-5; a weak D match, TRBD2 (5 bases). V shed 2 bases and J shed 5 bases, with 9 bases lying between them. Germline V gives CDR1 SEHNR, CDR2 FQNEAQ (reference sequence). The CDR3 is 13 amino acids. The full variable domain, its missing parts supplied by reference TRBV7-9 and TRBJ2-5, is DTGVSQNPRHKITKRGQNVTFRCDPISEHNRLYWYRQTLGQGPEFLTYFQNEAQLEKSRLLSDRFSAERPKGSFSTLEIQRTEQGDSAMYLCASSLLAGETQYFGPGTRLLVL.

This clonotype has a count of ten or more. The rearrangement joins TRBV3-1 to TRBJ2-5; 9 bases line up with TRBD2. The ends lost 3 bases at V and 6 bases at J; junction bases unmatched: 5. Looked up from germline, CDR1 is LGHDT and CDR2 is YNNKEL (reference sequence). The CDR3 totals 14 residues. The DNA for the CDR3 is TGTGCCAGCAGCCATACGGCGGGAGGGAAGACCCAGTACTTC. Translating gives CASSHTAGGKTQYF.

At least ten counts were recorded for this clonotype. The CDR3 nucleotides are TGTGCCAGCAGTCAACGAGGAGGGGGGCACGAGCAGTACTTC. Translation gives CASSQRGGGHEQYF. The rearrangement links TRBV12-3 or TRBV12-4 to TRBJ2-7, with D perhaps given as TRBD1 or TRBD2 (6 bases each). Between the trimmed V and J ends, which lost 5 bases and 5 bases, there was a span of 16 bases. The CDR3 runs to 14 residues.

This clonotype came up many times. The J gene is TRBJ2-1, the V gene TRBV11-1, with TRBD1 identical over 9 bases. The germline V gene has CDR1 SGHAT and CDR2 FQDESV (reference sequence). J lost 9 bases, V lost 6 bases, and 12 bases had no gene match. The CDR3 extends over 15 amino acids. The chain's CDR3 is CASSSRDRAAVEQFF. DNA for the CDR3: TGTGCCAGCAGTTCGAGGGACAGGGCGGCGGTTGAGCAGTTCTTC.

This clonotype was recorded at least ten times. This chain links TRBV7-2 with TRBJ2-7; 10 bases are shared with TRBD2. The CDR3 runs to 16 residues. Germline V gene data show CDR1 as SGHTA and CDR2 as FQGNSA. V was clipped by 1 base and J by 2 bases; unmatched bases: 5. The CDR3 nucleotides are TGTGCCAGCAGCTTAGAAGCGGGAGGGTCGACCTACGAGCAGTACTTC. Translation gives CASSLEAGGSTYEQYF.

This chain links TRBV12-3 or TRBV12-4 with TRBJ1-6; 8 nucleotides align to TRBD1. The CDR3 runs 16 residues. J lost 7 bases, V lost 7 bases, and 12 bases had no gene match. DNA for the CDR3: TGTGCCAGCATCCCCGGGACAGGAGTTTCCAATTCACCCCTCCACTTT. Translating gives CASIPGTGVSNSPLHF.

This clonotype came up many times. CDR3 region: CASSIVASETQYF. Written as DNA, the CDR3 is TGTGCCAGTAGTATTGTAGCCTCAGAGACCCAGTACTTC. The V and J genes are TRBV19 and TRBJ2-5, with D unresolved. Germline assignment: CDR1 LNHDA and CDR2 SQIVND (reference sequence). This CDR3 spans 13 amino acids. V dropped 3 bases and J dropped 4 bases, with 9 bases sitting between them.

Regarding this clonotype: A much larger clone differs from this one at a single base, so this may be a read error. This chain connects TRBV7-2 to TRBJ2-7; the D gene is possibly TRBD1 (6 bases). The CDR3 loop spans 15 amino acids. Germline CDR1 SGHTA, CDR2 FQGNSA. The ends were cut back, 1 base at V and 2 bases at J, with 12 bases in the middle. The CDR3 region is CASSLVGGATYEQYF. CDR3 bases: TGTGCCAGCAGCTTAGTAGGGGGAGCAACCTACGAGCAGTACTTC.

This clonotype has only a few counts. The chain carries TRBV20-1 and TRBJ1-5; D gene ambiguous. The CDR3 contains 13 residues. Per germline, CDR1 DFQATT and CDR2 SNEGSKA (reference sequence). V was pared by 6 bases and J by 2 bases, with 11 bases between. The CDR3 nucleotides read TGCAGTGCCACAGTTCCTCGCAATCAGCCCCAGCATTTT. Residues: CSATVPRNQPQHF.

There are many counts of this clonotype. The CDR3 protein is CASSFRQQETQYF. CDR3 bases: TGCGCCAGCAGCTTCCGTCAACAAGAGACCCAGTACTTC. The chain recombines TRBV5-1 with TRBJ2-5; D is ambiguous. Deletions cut 2 bases from V and 2 bases from J, with 7 bases between. This CDR3 comprises 13 residues. Germline V CDR1 and CDR2: SGHRS, YFSETQ.

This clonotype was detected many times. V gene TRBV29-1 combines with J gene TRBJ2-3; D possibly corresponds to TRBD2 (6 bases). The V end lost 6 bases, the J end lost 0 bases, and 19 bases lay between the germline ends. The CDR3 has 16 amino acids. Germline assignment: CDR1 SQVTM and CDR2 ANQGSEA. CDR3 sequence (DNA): TGCAGCGTGAAAGGGGCCTCTAGCGCCAGCACAGATACGCAGTATTTT. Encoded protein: CSVKGASSASTDTQYF.

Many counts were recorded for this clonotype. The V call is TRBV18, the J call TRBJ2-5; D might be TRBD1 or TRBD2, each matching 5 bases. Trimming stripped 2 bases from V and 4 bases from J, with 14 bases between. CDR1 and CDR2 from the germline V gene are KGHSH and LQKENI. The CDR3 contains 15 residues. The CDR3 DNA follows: TGTGCCAGCTCACCAAGATCCGGGACGCGAGAGACCCAGTACTTC. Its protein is CASSPRSGTRETQYF.

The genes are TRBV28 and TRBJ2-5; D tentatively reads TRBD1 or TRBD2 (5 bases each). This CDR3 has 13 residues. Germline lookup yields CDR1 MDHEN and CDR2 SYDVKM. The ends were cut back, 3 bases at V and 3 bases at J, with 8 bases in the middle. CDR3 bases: TGTGCCAGCAGTTTCGGGGCCAAAGAGACCCAGTACTTC. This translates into CASSFGAKETQYF.